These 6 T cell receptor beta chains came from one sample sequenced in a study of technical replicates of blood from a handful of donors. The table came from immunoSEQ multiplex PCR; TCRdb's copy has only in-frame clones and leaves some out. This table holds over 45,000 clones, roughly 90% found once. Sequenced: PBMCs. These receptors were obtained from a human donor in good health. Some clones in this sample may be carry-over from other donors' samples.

CDR3 nucleotide sequence: TGTGCCAGCAGTAATCAGGTGACACCCCTCCACTTT. It encodes CASSNQVTPLHF. The genes are TRBV6-6 and TRBJ1-6; the D is unclear. Germline assignment: CDR1 MNHNY and CDR2 SVGAGI (reference sequence). The CDR3 covers 12 residues. Trimming shortened V by 5 bases and J by 11 bases, and 10 bases separated the two germline ends.

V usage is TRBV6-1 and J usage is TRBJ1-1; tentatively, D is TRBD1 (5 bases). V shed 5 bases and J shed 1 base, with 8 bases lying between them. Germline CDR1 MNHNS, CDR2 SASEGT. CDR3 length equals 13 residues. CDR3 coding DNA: TGTGCCAGCAGTACTACAGGGAACACTGAAGCTTTCTTT. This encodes CASSTTGNTEAFF.

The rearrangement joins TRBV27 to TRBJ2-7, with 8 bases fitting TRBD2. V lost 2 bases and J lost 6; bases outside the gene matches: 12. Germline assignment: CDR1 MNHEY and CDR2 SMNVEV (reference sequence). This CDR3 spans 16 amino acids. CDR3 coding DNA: TGTGCCAGCAGTTTAAGGGAAGCGGGAGAAGCCTTCGAGCAGTACTTC. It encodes CASSLREAGEAFEQYF.

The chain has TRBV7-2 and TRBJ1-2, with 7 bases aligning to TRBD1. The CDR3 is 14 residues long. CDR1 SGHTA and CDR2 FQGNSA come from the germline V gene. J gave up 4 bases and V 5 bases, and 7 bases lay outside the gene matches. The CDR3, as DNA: TGTGCCAGCAGCCCTCCCGGGACAGCCTATGGCTACACCTTC. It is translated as CASSPPGTAYGYTF.

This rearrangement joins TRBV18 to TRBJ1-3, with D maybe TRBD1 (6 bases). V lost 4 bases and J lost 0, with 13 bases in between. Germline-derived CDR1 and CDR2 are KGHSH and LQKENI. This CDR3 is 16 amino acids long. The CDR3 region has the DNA TGTGCCAGCTCACAAACGGGACACAGCTCTGGAAACACCATATATTTT. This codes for CASSQTGHSSGNTIYF.

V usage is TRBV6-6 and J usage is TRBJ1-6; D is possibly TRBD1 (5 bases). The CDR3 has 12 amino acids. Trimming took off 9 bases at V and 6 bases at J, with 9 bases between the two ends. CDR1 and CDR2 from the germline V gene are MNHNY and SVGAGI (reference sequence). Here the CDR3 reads CASRDSNSPLHF. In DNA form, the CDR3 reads TGTGCCAGTCGGGACTCTAATTCACCCCTCCACTTT.